A selection of T cell receptor beta chains follows, all from one sample in a study of cytotoxic CD8 clonotypes in ibrutinib-treated CLL. Assay used: immunoSEQ multiplex PCR; TCRdb lists only in-frame clones, some missing. Here the sample spans about 200,000 clones, about four fifths being singletons. Sequencing was performed on PBMCs, taken after 12 months of ibrutinib treatment. The receptors derive from a human donor with chronic lymphocytic leukemia. CDR3s include the opening cysteine and the closing phenylalanine or tryptophan. A D gene is named only where the DNA matches it firmly. Clone size is given for some rows only: seen once, a few or many times, or a class if the clone is expanded.

d_call j_call clone_size v_call cdr3_nt cdr3_aa
TRBD1 TRBJ2-4 . TRBV18 TGTGCCAGCTCACCAGCAGCAGGGGGAGACATTCAGTACTTC CASSPAAGGDIQYF
. TRBJ2-7 . TRBV28 TGTGCCAGCAGTTGGTGGGGCGAGGGAGTCGAGCAGTACTTC CASSWWGEGVEQYF
TRBD1 TRBJ1-5 . TRBV25-1 TGTGCCAGCAGTGACGGGACAGGCTACAATCAGCCCCAGCATTTT CASSDGTGYNQPQHF
. TRBJ2-5 . TRBV5-5 TGTGCCAGCAGCCTCCGTGAGACCCAGTACTTC CASSLRETQYF
. TRBJ2-7 . TRBV11-1 TGTGCCAGTAGATCACGGGGCCTCTACGAGCAGTACTTC CASRSRGLYEQYF
. TRBJ1-4 . TRBV27 TGTGCCAGCAGCCCCTCAGCGCGCAATGAAAAACTGTTTTTT CASSPSARNEKLFF
TRBD1 TRBJ1-5 . TRBV6-1 TGTGCCAGCAGTGTTGGACAGGGGGGCCAGCCCCAGCATTTT CASSVGQGGQPQHF
. TRBJ1-5 . TRBV25-1 TGTGCCAGCAGTGACGGCGGGGCCGAGCAGCCCCAGCATTTT CASSDGGAEQPQHF
. TRBJ1-1 many TRBV29-1 TGCAGCGTTGCAAGGACGGGGAACACTGAAGCTTTCTTT CSVARTGNTEAFF
TRBD2 TRBJ2-7 . TRBV2 TGTGCCAGCAGGAAGCGGGACTCCTACGAGCAGTACTTC CASRKRDSYEQYF
TRBD1 TRBJ1-2 . TRBV28 TGTGCCAGCAGGAAGACAGGGTTGGAAGGCTACACCTTC CASRKTGLEGYTF
. TRBJ2-3 once TRBV4-1 TGCGCCAGCAGCCTCGGTTCCCCAGATACGCAGTATTTT CASSLGSPDTQYF
TRBD2 TRBJ2-2 . TRBV4-1 TGCGCCAGCAGCCAAGACCAGCGACTAGCGGAGAACACCGGGGAGCTGTTTTTT CASSQDQRLAENTGELFF
. TRBJ2-5 . TRBV7-9 TGTGCCAGCAGCTTATTCTTGTACCAAGAGACCCAGTACTTC CASSLFLYQETQYF
. TRBJ2-5 . TRBV27 TGTGCCAGCAGTTTATATGGCCAAGAGACCCAGTACTTC CASSLYGQETQYF
. TRBJ2-6 . TRBV19 TGTGCCAGTAGTATGTTAGGGGGGAGCTCTGGGGCCAACGTCCTGACTTTC CASSMLGGSSGANVLTF
. TRBJ2-3 many TRBV19 TGTGCCAGTAGTACGACGGGAGCGGCACTCACGCAGTATTTT CASSTTGAALTQYF
TRBD1 TRBJ2-7 . TRBV6-1 TGTGCCAGCAGTGAAGCGGGACAGGGGGCCGGCGAGCAGTACTTC CASSEAGQGAGEQYF
. TRBJ2-1 . TRBV11-2 TGTGCCAGCAGCTACTTAGAACAGGGTATGCGGTTCTTC CASSYLEQGMRFF
. TRBJ1-1 . TRBV19 TGTGCCAGTAACTCACAGAGAGATGCGTCGGAAGCTTTCTTT CASNSQRDASEAFF
. TRBJ2-7 . TRBV18 TGTGCCAGCTCACTTGTCCGGGACTACGAGCAGTACTTC CASSLVRDYEQYF
TRBD1 TRBJ1-1 . TRBV18 TGTGCCAGCTCACCCTGGACAGGAGGAGGGGGGTACACTGAAGCTTTCTTT CASSPWTGGGGYTEAFF
TRBD2 TRBJ2-7 . TRBV7-8 TGTGCCAGCAGGCGCGGGACTAGCGGGTTTTACGAGCAGTACTTC CASRRGTSGFYEQYF
. TRBJ1-3 . TRBV5-1 TGCGCCAGCAGCTTAACAGGAAACTCTGGAAACACCATATATTTT CASSLTGNSGNTIYF
. TRBJ2-3 . TRBV7-6 TGTGCCAGCAGCTTTGGGCTTCGAGGGATGGGTGATACGCAGTATTTT CASSFGLRGMGDTQYF
. TRBJ1-2 . TRBV2 TGTGCCAGCAGCCCTAGACAGCAAGGCACCTTC CASSPRQQGTF
TRBD2 TRBJ2-1 . TRBV2 TGTGCCAGCGGCGACTTAGCGGGACTCAATGAGCAGTTCTTC CASGDLAGLNEQFF
TRBD2 TRBJ2-7 . TRBV27 TGTGCCAGCAGTCTCCGGAGCGGGGCCTACGAGCAGTACTTC CASSLRSGAYEQYF
. TRBJ2-1 . TRBV29-1 TGCAGCGTTGAAGATCTTCATGGGACCAATGAGCAGTTCTTC CSVEDLHGTNEQFF
TRBD2 TRBJ2-3 . TRBV5-1 TGCGCCAGCAGTACCGGGACTAGCGGCACAGATACGCAGTATTTT CASSTGTSGTDTQYF
. TRBJ1-4 . TRBV4-2 TGTGCCAGCAGCCAGGACTTAGGGGGGGGAACTGAAAAACTGTTTTTT CASSQDLGGGTEKLFF
. TRBJ1-5 . TRBV7-9 TGTGCCAGCAGCTTACGAGGGAGCAATCAGCCCCAGCATTTT CASSLRGSNQPQHF
. TRBJ2-1 . TRBV15 . CATSRVGWGARQEFF
TRBD1 TRBJ2-5 . TRBV11-2 TGTGCCAGCAGCCCAGACCCAGGGGGCCGAGAGACCCAGTACTTC CASSPDPGGRETQYF
TRBD1 TRBJ2-6 . TRBV11-3 TGTGCCAGCAGCGACTACACAGGGGCTGCAAGCTCTGGGGCCAACGTCCTGACTTTC CASSDYTGAASSGANVLTF
TRBD1 TRBJ1-2 . TRBV6-1 TGTGCCAGCAGAACCCTGGGAGGGGGCAATGGCTACACCTTC CASRTLGGGNGYTF
TRBD2 TRBJ2-1 few TRBV27 TGTGCCAGCAGTTTAATGTCCCCCGGACTAGCGGGAGGGCCACGAGAGCAGTTCTTC CASSLMSPGLAGGPREQFF
TRBD1 TRBJ1-1 . TRBV11-2 TGTGCCAGCAGCCCCGGGGGGACAGGGGACCGGGGAGGGACTGAAGCTTTCTTT CASSPGGTGDRGGTEAFF
. TRBJ2-7 . TRBV5-1 TGCGCCAGCAGCTTGGGGCCGGGTTACAACTACGAGCAGTACTTC CASSLGPGYNYEQYF
TRBD1 TRBJ1-1 . TRBV2 TGTGCCAGCAGTGGGGGACAGGGCCTTGGTGAAGCTTTCTTT CASSGGQGLGEAFF
. TRBJ1-3 . TRBV10-2 TGCGCCAGCAGTGACGGACTGGCCGGAAACACCATATATTTT CASSDGLAGNTIYF
. TRBJ2-5 . TRBV5-1 TGCGCCAGCAGCTCTCAAGAGACCCAGTACTTC CASSSQETQYF
TRBD2 TRBJ2-1 . TRBV4-1 TGCGCCAGCAGCCAGCCAGCGGGGAGCTCCTACAATGAGCAGTTCTTC CASSQPAGSSYNEQFF
TRBD2 TRBJ2-2 . TRBV25-1 TGTGCCAGCCTCGGGACTAGCGGCACCGGGGAGCTGTTTTTT CASLGTSGTGELFF
TRBD2 TRBJ2-7 . TRBV11-2 TGTGCCAGCAGCTTAGTTAGCGGCCCAGCGGGGACCTTTGCTTGGGAGCAGTACTTC CASSLVSGPAGTFAWEQYF
. TRBJ2-5 . TRBV28 TGTGCCAGCAGTTCCAGGCTTGGCTCGGAGACCCAGTACTTC CASSSRLGSETQYF
. TRBJ1-2 few TRBV29-1 TGCAGCGTTGAAGATCTGGCTATGGGCTACACCTTC CSVEDLAMGYTF
TRBD2 TRBJ2-1 . TRBV27 TGTGCCAGCAAACCGGGACTAGCGGGATACAATGAGCAGTTCTTC CASKPGLAGYNEQFF
. TRBJ1-3 . TRBV4-1 TGCGCCAGCAGCCAAGGGCAGGGAGCTGGAAACACCATATATTTT CASSQGQGAGNTIYF
. TRBJ2-7 . TRBV28 TGTGCCAGCAGTTTATCTGCTTACGAGCAGTACTTC CASSLSAYEQYF
. TRBJ1-1 . TRBV7-6 TGTGCCAGCAGCCCCCCGGGCACTGAAGCTTTCTTT CASSPPGTEAFF
TRBD2 TRBJ2-7 once TRBV27 TGTGCCAGCAGTTTATGGGACTACCCTCACGAGCAGTACTTC CASSLWDYPHEQYF
. TRBJ2-5 . TRBV9 TGTGCCAGCAGCCGAGGGGATGGGGAGACCCAGTACTTC CASSRGDGETQYF
. TRBJ1-5 . TRBV7-9 TGTGCCAGCAGCTTATTGGACGGCAATCAGCCCCAGCATTTT CASSLLDGNQPQHF
. TRBJ2-3 . TRBV7-3 TGTGCCAGCAGCCTCCACTGGCTGCGAGATACGCAGTATTTT CASSLHWLRDTQYF
. TRBJ1-1 . TRBV5-1 TGCGCCAGCAGCGACGCAGGGAAGACTGAAGCTTTCTTT CASSDAGKTEAFF
. TRBJ1-2 . TRBV5-4 TGTGCCAGCAGCTTGTTTGTAGGGACGGAGTATGGCTACACCTTC CASSLFVGTEYGYTF